Following are 27 T cell receptor beta chains from one sample sequenced in a study of T-cell memory formation after mild COVID-19. TCRdb passed the 5' RACE reads through MiXCR, listing each CDR3 protein once. Here the sample spans around 510,000 distinct CDR3 sequences, less than 25% being singletons. Material: PBMCs or a T cell subset sorted from them (not recorded which). These receptor sequences come from an adult woman who had mild COVID-19 (a few samples of this study predate the infection). Cell type and time point are not known.

The gene calls are TRBV9 and TRBJ2-2; D is possibly TRBD1 (5 bases). Germline CDR1 is SGDLS and CDR2 is YYNGEE. The V and J ends lost 0 bases and 7 bases respectively, with 10 bases between them. CDR3 length equals 14 residues. The CDR3 sequence is CASSVGPQGGELFF. CDR3 sequence (DNA): TGTGCCAGCAGCGTAGGACCCCAGGGCGGGGAGCTGTTTTTT.

The sample holds a few counts of this clonotype. Germline and junction disagree at one end, which may indicate a read error. The rearrangement joins TRBV7-7 to TRBJ2-3; tentatively, D is TRBD2 (6 bases). Germline CDR1 is SSHAT and CDR2 is FNYEAQ (reference sequence). This CDR3 is 16 amino acids long. CDR3 DNA: TGTGCTAGCAGCCCCCTTGTTAGCGGAGCCACAGATACGCAGTATTTT. Amino acid sequence: CASSPLVSGATDTQYF.

The V gene is TRBV7-8, the J gene TRBJ2-1; the D call may be TRBD1 or TRBD2 (5 bases each). The germline gives CDR1 SGHVS, CDR2 FQNEAQ. The CDR3 runs to 16 residues. The ends were cut back, 5 bases at V and 8 bases at J, with 22 bases in the middle. In DNA form, the CDR3 reads TGTGCCAGCAGCGTCCCTCGGGGCTCATCCTCAGATGAGCAGTTCTTC. This encodes CASSVPRGSSSDEQFF.

This clonotype was recorded once. The chain uses TRBV4-3 and TRBJ2-3; D is unresolved. The CDR3 contains 17 residues. CDR1 and CDR2 (germline): LGHNA, YSLEER. Trimming took off 0 bases at V and 0 bases at J, with 13 bases between the two ends. As DNA, the CDR3 is TGCGCCAGCAGCCAAGAGGGCAGCGTTACTAGCACAGATACGCAGTATTTT. It codes for CASSQEGSVTSTDTQYF.

This clonotype was counted a few times. The chain uses TRBV9 and TRBJ1-2, with D possibly matching TRBD1 (5 bases). The CDR3 extends over 14 amino acids. V lost 2 bases and J lost 8, with 16 bases in between. Germline CDR1 reads SGDLS; CDR2 reads YYNGEE. Here the CDR3 reads CASSVWSGSQGYTF. The CDR3 DNA reads TGTGCCAGCAGCGTCTGGTCAGGGTCGCAAGGCTACACCTTC.

This clonotype was recorded a few times. The genes are TRBV5-6 and TRBJ2-1; D is ambiguous. From germline, CDR1 is SGHDT and CDR2 YYEEEE. The CDR3 extends over 12 amino acids. V lost 4 bases and J lost 9, with 11 bases in between. CDR3 region: CASSQIYGEQFF. As DNA, the CDR3 is TGTGCCAGCAGCCAGATCTACGGTGAGCAGTTCTTC.

The V call is TRBV7-9, the J call TRBJ2-1; TRBD2 matches 7 bases. Germline V gene lookup returns CDR1 SEHNR and CDR2 FQNEAQ (reference sequence). The CDR3 totals 17 residues. With 0 bases clipped from V and 3 bases from J, the junction kept 8 bases outside the gene matches. The CDR3 coding sequence is TGTGCCAGCAGCTTAGCCCAAAGCGGGACGGGCTACAATGAGCAGTTCTTC. Translation: CASSLAQSGTGYNEQFF. Drawing the rest from reference TRBV7-9 and TRBJ2-1, the complete variable domain is DTGVSQNPRHKITKRGQNVTFRCDPISEHNRLYWYRQTLGQGPEFLTYFQNEAQLEKSRLLSDRFSAERPKGSFSTLEIQRTEQGDSAMYLCASSLAQSGTGYNEQFFGPGTRLTVL.

The chain has TRBV11-1 and TRBJ2-7; 8 nucleotides align to TRBD1. The J segment lost 6 bases and the V segment lost 8 bases, leaving 9 bases of the junction unmatched. This CDR3 is built from 13 residues. Per germline, CDR1 SGHAT and CDR2 FQDESV (reference sequence). The CDR3 DNA reads TGTGCCAGCTCGCTCCCAGGGGGCCGCGAGCAGTACTTC. Translation gives CASSLPGGREQYF.

This clonotype was seen a few times. The V gene is TRBV12-3 or TRBV12-4, the J gene TRBJ1-4; TRBD1 is a possible D gene (6 bases). This CDR3 has 15 amino acids. The germline V and J ends were trimmed by 2 bases and 5 bases, with 12 bases remaining between them. CDR3 in DNA: TGTGCCAGCAGTTTAAGTATCCAGGGGAATGAAAAACTGTTTTTT. It translates to CASSLSIQGNEKLFF.

This clonotype has only a few counts. This chain connects TRBV7-9 to TRBJ2-4, with D perhaps TRBD1 (6 bases). V was trimmed by 5 bases and J by 0 bases, leaving 17 bases between them. Germline CDR1 SEHNR, CDR2 FQNEAQ (reference sequence). The CDR3 has 17 amino acids. The CDR3 DNA reads TGTGCCAGCAGCGATCTGGACAGCCTACTAGCCAAAAACATTCAGTACTTC. Translating it yields CASSDLDSLLAKNIQYF. The complete variable domain, with remaining parts taken from reference TRBV7-9 and TRBJ2-4, reads DTGVSQNPRHKITKRGQNVTFRCDPISEHNRLYWYRQTLGQGPEFLTYFQNEAQLEKSRLLSDRFSAERPKGSFSTLEIQRTEQGDSAMYLCASSDLDSLLAKNIQYFGAGTRLSVL.

This clonotype was detected ten times or more. A junction end diverges from the germline sequence, so it may reflect a read error. The rearrangement links TRBV5-1 to TRBJ2-7, with TRBD1 identical over 9 bases. Germline V CDR1 and CDR2: SGHRS, YFSETQ. The CDR3 has 14 amino acids. CDR3 amino acids: CASSWGQGSYEQYF. DNA for the CDR3: TGTGCCAGCAGCTGGGGACAGGGTTCCTACGAGCAGTACTTC.

The chain uses TRBV5-4 and TRBJ2-7, with 8 bases identical to TRBD2. V shed 3 bases and J 11 bases; nucleotides not matched to a gene: 16. The CDR3 covers 15 residues. From germline, CDR1 is SGHNT and CDR2 YYREEE (reference sequence). In nucleotides, the CDR3 is TGTGCCAGCAGCTCACAACCGGGACTAGTGGGAGTGGAGTACTTC. It codes for CASSSQPGLVGVEYF. Looking up the rest from reference TRBV5-4 and TRBJ2-7 gives the full variable domain: ETGVTQSPTHLIKTRGQQVTLRCSSQSGHNTVSWYQQALGQGPQFIFQYYREEENGRGNFPPRFSGLQFPNYSSELNVNALELDDSALYLCASSSQPGLVGVEYFGPGTRLTVT.

This clonotype appeared a few times. This chain joins TRBV7-9 and TRBJ1-3; 8 nucleotides match TRBD1. Germline V gene data show CDR1 as SEHNR and CDR2 as FQNEAQ (reference sequence). The V segment lost 5 bases and the J segment 2 bases; nucleotides outside the gene matches: 5. This CDR3 has 15 amino acids. The DNA of the CDR3 is TGTGCCAGCAGCCTCCCGGGACAGGCTGGAAACACCATATATTTT. This sequence encodes CASSLPGQAGNTIYF.

This clonotype was detected a few times. The V and J genes are TRBV20-1 and TRBJ1-5; D possibly corresponds to TRBD1 (6 bases). The V and J ends lost 6 bases and 5 bases respectively, with 14 bases between them. The CDR3 is made up of 13 amino acids. Germline CDR1 is DFQATT and CDR2 is SNEGSKA (reference sequence). In nucleotides, the CDR3 is TGCAGTGCCATCCCCGACAGGCATCAGCCCCAGCATTTT. Its translation: CSAIPDRHQPQHF.

This clonotype has more than one count but fewer than ten. This chain joins TRBV12-3 or TRBV12-4 and TRBJ2-1; D may be TRBD2 (6 bases). With 4 bases removed from V and 6 bases from J, the gap between germline ends came to 16 bases. This CDR3 region has 15 residues. The CDR3 coding sequence is TGTGCCAGCAGTTCCCTAGCGTCGCGGGTCAATGAGCAGTTCTTC. This sequence encodes CASSSLASRVNEQFF.

The chain is built from TRBV6-5 and TRBJ2-1; D is ambiguous. The germline V and J ends were trimmed by 6 bases and 5 bases, with 14 bases remaining between them. From germline, CDR1 is MNHEY and CDR2 SVGAGI. The CDR3 sequence is 14 residues long. CDR3 DNA: TGTGCCAGCAGCCGCGGACGCCCCGACAATGAGCAGTTCTTC. Its protein is CASSRGRPDNEQFF.

V and J are TRBV12-3 or TRBV12-4 and TRBJ2-3; TRBD2 agrees at 13 bases. The CDR3 loop spans 19 amino acids. After removal of 6 bases from V and 1 base from J, the junction contained 13 bases not matched to a gene. CDR3 region: CASRDAGTSGISRTDTQYF. CDR3 sequence (DNA): TGTGCCAGCAGGGATGCCGGGACTAGCGGGATCAGTCGCACAGATACGCAGTATTTT.

This clonotype has just a few counts. V usage is TRBV6-2 or TRBV6-3 and J usage is TRBJ2-5, with 8 bases lining up with TRBD2. Trimming cost V 6 bases and J 3 bases; bases outside gene matches: 15. CDR3 length: 17 amino acids. Germline CDR1 and CDR2: MNHEY and SVGEGT. DNA of the CDR3: TGTGCCAGCAGCAACCGCCGACGGGGGGGCCGAGAAGAGACCCAGTACTTC. It translates to CASSNRRRGGREETQYF.

The V and J genes are TRBV12-3 or TRBV12-4 and TRBJ1-2; no firm D call. V lost 6 bases and J lost 4, with 15 bases in between. CDR3 length: 14 residues. CDR3 in DNA: TGTGCCAGCAGATTTGAGTACAGCGTCTATGGCTACACCTTC. This sequence encodes CASRFEYSVYGYTF.

This clonotype was counted a few times. The chain joins TRBV20-1 to TRBJ2-5; D is perhaps TRBD1 or TRBD2 (6 bases each). The V end lost 5 bases, the J end lost 7 bases, and 14 bases lay between the germline ends. CDR3 length: 12 residues. CDR1 and CDR2 (germline): DFQATT, SNEGSKA (reference sequence). CDR3 residues: CSARGGRLTQYF. The CDR3 nucleotides read TGCAGTGCTCGAGGGGGGCGTTTGACCCAGTACTTC.

A few counts support this clonotype. This chain connects TRBV9 to TRBJ2-5, with 8 bases identical to TRBD2. V shed 0 bases, J shed 3 bases, and the junction held 4 bases outside the gene matches. The CDR3 has 15 residues. Germline V gene lookup returns CDR1 SGDLS and CDR2 YYNGEE. CDR3 region: CASSVASGLEETQYF. The DNA for the CDR3 is TGTGCCAGCAGCGTAGCTAGCGGGTTAGAAGAGACCCAGTACTTC. Variable domain in full (rest from reference TRBV9 and TRBJ2-5): DSGVTQTPKHLITATGQRVTLRCSPRSGDLSVYWYQQSLDQGLQFLIQYYNGEERAKGNILERFSAQQFPDLHSELNLSSLELGDSALYFCASSVASGLEETQYFGPGTRLLVL.

In DNA form, the CDR3 reads TGCGCCAGCAGCCGTGGGGCTTTAGTGAACAATGAGCAGTTCTTC. The encoded protein is CASSRGALVNNEQFF. This chain connects TRBV4-3 to TRBJ2-1; D is possibly TRBD1 (5 bases). The germline V gene encodes CDR1 LGHNA and CDR2 YSLEER. V was cut by 4 bases and J by 5 bases, with 15 bases left in between. This CDR3 is 15 amino acids long.

There are a few counts of this clonotype. The rearrangement links TRBV7-2 to TRBJ1-1; D gene ambiguous. Between the trimmed V and J ends, which lost 5 bases and 1 base, there was a span of 11 bases. This CDR3 contains 14 residues. Germline V gene data show CDR1 as SGHTA and CDR2 as FQGNSA. CDR3 loop: CASSVGRGNTEAFF. The CDR3 DNA reads TGTGCCAGCAGCGTGGGTAGAGGGAACACTGAAGCTTTCTTT.

The rearrangement links TRBV29-1 to TRBJ1-1; D remains unclear. Germline CDR1 SQVTM, CDR2 ANQGSEA. The CDR3 has 16 amino acids. Trimming left V 2 bases short and J 2 bases short, with 18 bases between. The CDR3 protein is CSVELQRAGINTEAFF. The CDR3 region has the DNA TGCAGCGTTGAACTACAACGGGCCGGAATCAACACTGAAGCTTTCTTT.

V is TRBV5-6 and J is TRBJ2-7; no firm D call. Per the germline V gene, CDR1 is SGHDT and CDR2 is YYEEEE. The CDR3 covers 14 residues. V lost 2 bases, J lost 0 bases, and 9 bases lay in between. The CDR3 DNA reads as TGTGCCAGCAGCTTTTCGGCCCGCTCCTACGAGCAGTACTTC. Protein sequence: CASSFSARSYEQYF.

This chain connects TRBV12-3 or TRBV12-4 to TRBJ2-3; 7 bases align to TRBD2. The CDR3 is made up of 13 amino acids. The J segment lost 7 bases and the V segment lost 8 bases, leaving 9 bases of the junction unmatched. The CDR3 sequence is CASGPRGSYTQYF. The CDR3 region has the DNA TGTGCCAGCGGCCCGCGGGGGAGTTATACGCAGTATTTT.

The chain links TRBV6-4 to TRBJ1-1; 10 bases agree with TRBD1. The J segment lost 8 bases and the V segment lost 4 bases, leaving 7 bases of the junction unmatched. CDR3 length equals 14 residues. Looked up from germline, CDR1 is MRHNA and CDR2 is SNTAGT. The CDR3 region is CASSAHGDRGEAFF. For the CDR3, the DNA is TGTGCCAGCAGTGCCCACGGGGACAGGGGAGAAGCTTTCTTT.